This T cell receptor (beta chain) was identified in a study of blood T cells in healthy people across ages. General study findings and limits: Shifts in expanded clonotypes may have been confounded by donor CMV status, which was unknown.

The draw of peripheral blood yielded approximately 10 milliliters from each donor. The CDR3 totals 17 residues. Germline V gene data show CDR1 as SGHRS and CDR2 as YFSETQ. The ends were cut back, 2 bases at V and 2 bases at J, with 19 bases in the middle. With a J-beta primer mix and a sample-barcoded 5' primer, a second PCR ran roughly 6 to 12 cycles. In TCRdb, the 5' RACE reads were re-called with MiXCR into one record per CDR3 protein. The table records 800,000 to 1,300,000 distinct CDR3 sequences, roughly 24% of them present only once. This clonotype was found a few times. What it binds is unknown. A further study also used this sample, focusing on T cells of mothers and their children.

The specimen sequenced was blood. This sequence joins TRBV5-1 and TRBJ2-5; D could derive from TRBD1 or TRBD2 (6 bases each). The TCR sequence derives from a girl aged 2-15 years in good health. The CDR3 nucleotides are TGCGCCAGCAGCTTAGTATCGGGGGCTGGGATGCAAGAGACCCAGTACTTC. Translated, it gives CASSLVSGAGMQETQYF.